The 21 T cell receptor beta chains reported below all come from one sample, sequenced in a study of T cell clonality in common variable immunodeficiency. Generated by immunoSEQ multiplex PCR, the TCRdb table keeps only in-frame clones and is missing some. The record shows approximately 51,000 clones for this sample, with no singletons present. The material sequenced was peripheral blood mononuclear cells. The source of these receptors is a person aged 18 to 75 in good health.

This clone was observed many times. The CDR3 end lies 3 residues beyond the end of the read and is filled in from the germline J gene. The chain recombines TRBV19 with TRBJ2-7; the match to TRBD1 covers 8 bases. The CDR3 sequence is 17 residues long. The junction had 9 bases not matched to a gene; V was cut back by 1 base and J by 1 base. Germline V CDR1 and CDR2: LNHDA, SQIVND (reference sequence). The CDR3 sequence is CASSIGLSGTGSYEQYF. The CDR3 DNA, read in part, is TGTGCCAGTAGTATAGGCCTCTCCGGGACAGGTTCCTACGAG.

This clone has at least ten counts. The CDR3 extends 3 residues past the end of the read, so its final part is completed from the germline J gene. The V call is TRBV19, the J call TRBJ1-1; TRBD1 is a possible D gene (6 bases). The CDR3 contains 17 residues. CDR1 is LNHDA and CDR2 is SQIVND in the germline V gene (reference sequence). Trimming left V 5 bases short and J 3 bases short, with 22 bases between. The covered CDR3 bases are TGTGCCAGTAGTGTTGGACAGACTACAGCGCGGGACACTGAA. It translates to CASSVGQTTARDTE. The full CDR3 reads CASSVGQTTARDTEAFF.

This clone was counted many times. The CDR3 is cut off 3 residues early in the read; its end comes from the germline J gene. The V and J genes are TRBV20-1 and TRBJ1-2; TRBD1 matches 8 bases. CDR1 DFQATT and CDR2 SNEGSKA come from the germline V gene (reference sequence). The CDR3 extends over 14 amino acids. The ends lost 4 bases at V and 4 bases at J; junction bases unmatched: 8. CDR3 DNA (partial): TGCAGTGCTACCCCGAGGGACAGGCTCTATGGC. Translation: CSATPRDRLYG. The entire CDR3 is CSATPRDRLYGYTF.

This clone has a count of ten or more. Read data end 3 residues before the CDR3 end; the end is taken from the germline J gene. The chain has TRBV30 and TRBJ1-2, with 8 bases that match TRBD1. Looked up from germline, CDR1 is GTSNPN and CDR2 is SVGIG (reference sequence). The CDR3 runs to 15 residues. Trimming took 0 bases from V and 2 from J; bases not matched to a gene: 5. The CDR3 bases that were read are TGTGCCTGGAGTGTACTCAGGGGGCGAAACTATGGC. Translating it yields CAWSVLRGRNYG. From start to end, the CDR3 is CAWSVLRGRNYGYTF.

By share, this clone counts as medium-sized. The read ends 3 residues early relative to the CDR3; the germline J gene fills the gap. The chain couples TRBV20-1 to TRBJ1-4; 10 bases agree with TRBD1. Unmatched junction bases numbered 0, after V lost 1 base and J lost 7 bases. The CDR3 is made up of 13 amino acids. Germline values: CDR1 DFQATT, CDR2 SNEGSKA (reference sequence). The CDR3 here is CSARGTGGEKLFF. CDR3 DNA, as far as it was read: TGCAGTGCTAGAGGGACAGGGGGTGAAAAA.

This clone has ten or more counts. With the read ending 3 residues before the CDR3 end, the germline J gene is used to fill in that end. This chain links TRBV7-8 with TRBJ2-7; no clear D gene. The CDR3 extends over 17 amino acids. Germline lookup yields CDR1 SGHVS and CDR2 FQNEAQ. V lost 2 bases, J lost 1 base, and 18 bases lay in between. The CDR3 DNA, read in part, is TGTGCCAGCAGCTTATCTACCCAGAGTTCGGGTTCCTACGAG. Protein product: CASSLSTQSSGSYE. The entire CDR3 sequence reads CASSLSTQSSGSYEQYF.

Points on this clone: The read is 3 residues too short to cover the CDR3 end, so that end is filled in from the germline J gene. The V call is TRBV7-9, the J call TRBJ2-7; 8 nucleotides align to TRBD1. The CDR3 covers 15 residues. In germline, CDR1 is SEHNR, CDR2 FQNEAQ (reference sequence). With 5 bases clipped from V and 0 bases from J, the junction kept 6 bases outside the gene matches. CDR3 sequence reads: CASSPRQGSSYEQYF. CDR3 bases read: TGTGCCAGCAGCCCGAGACAGGGGAGCTCCTACGAG. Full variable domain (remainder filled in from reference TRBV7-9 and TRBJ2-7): DTGVSQNPRHKITKRGQNVTFRCDPISEHNRLYWYRQTLGQGPEFLTYFQNEAQLEKSRLLSDRFSAERPKGSFSTLEIQRTEQGDSAMYLCASSPRQGSSYEQYFGPGTRLTVT.

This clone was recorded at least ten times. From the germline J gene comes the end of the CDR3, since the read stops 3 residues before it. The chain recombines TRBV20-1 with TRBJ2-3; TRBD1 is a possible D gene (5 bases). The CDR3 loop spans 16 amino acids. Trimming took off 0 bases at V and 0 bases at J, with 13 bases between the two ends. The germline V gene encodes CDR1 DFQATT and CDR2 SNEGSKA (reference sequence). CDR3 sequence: CSARDGRVTSTDTQYF. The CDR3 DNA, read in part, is TGCAGTGCTAGAGATGGCAGGGTAACTAGCACAGATACG.

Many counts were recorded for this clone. The CDR3 protein is CASSLARGDEQYF. Partial CDR3 DNA: TGTGCCAGCAGCTTAGCACGGGGGGACGAG. The gene calls are TRBV7-2 and TRBJ2-7; 7 bases are shared with TRBD2. The read ends 3 residues before the CDR3 terminus; that terminus is restored from the germline J gene. Losses at the gene ends were 0 bases for V and 5 bases for J; bases not matched to a gene: 1. Germline CDR1 reads SGHTA; CDR2 reads FQGNSA. The CDR3 loop spans 13 amino acids.

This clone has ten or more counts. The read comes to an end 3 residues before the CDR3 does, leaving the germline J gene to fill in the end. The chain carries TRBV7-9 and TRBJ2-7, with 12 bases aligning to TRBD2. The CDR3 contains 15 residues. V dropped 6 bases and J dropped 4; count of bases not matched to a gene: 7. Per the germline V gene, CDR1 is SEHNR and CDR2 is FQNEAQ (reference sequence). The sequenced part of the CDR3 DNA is TGTGCCAGCAGACCCAGGACTAGCGGGGAATACGAG. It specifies CASRPRTSGEYE. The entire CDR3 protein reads CASRPRTSGEYEQYF.

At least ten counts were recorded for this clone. The sequenced CDR3 bases are TGTGCCTGGGGGCAGGGGAAAGGAGGTTCACCC. Its protein is CAWGQGKGGSP. In full, the CDR3 is CAWGQGKGGSPLHF. The chain recombines TRBV30 with TRBJ1-6, with D possibly TRBD1 on 6 matching bases. The read ends 3 residues early relative to the CDR3; the germline J gene fills the gap. V was clipped by 5 bases and J by 9 bases, with 17 bases between them. CDR3 length: 14 residues. The germline V gene has CDR1 GTSNPN and CDR2 SVGIG (reference sequence).

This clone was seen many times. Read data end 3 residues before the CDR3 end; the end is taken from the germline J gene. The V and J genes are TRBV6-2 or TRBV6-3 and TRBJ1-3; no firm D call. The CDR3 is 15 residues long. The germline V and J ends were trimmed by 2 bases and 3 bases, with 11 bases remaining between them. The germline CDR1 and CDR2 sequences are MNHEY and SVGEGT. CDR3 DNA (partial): TGTGCCAGCAGTTACGTCGCCAGATTTGGAAACACC. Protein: CASSYVARFGNT. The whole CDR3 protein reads CASSYVARFGNTIYF.

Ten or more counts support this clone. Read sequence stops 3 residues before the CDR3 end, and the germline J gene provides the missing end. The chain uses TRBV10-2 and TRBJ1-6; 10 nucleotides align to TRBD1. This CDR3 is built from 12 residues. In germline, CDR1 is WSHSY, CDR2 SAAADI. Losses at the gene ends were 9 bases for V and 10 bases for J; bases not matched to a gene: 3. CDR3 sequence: CARGQGGSPLHF. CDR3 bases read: TGCGCCAGAGGACAGGGGGGGTCACCC.

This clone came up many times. The CDR3 protein is CASSQGQGFGYTF. Incomplete CDR3 DNA: TGTGCCAGCAGCCAAGGCCAGGGTTTTGGC. The chain carries TRBV12-3 or TRBV12-4 and TRBJ1-2, with D perhaps TRBD1 (5 bases). The CDR3 end lies 3 residues beyond the end of the read and is filled in from the germline J gene. V lost 6 bases, J lost 7 bases, and 15 bases lay in between. This CDR3 has 13 residues.

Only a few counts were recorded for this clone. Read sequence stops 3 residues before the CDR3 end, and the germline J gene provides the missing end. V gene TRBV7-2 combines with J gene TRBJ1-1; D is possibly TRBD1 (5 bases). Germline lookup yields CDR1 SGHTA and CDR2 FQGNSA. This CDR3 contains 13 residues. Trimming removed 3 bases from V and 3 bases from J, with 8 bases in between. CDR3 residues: CASSFIGDTEAFF. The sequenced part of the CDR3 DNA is TGTGCCAGCAGCTTCATAGGGGACACTGAA.

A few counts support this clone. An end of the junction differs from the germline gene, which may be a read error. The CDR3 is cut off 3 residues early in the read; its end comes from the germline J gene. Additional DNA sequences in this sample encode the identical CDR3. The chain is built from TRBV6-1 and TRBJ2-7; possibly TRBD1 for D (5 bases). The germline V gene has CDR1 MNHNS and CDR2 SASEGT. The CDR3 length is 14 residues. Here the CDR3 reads CASSDQTVRYEQYF. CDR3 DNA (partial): TGCGCCAGCAGTGACCAGACAGTTCGTTACGAG.

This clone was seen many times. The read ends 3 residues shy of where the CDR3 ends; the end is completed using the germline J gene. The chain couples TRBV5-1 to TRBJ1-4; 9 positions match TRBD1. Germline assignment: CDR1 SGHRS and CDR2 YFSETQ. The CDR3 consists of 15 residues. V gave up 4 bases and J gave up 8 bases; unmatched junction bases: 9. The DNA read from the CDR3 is TGCGCCAGCAGCCCAACGCCGACAGGGGGGGAAAAA. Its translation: CASSPTPTGGEK. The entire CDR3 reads CASSPTPTGGEKLFF.

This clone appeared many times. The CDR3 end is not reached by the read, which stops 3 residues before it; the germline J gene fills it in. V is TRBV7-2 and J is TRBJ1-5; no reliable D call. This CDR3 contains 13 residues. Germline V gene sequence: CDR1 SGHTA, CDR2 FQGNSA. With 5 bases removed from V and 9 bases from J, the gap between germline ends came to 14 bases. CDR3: CASSRTQEWPQHF. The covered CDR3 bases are TGTGCCAGCAGCCGAACGCAGGAGTGGCCC.

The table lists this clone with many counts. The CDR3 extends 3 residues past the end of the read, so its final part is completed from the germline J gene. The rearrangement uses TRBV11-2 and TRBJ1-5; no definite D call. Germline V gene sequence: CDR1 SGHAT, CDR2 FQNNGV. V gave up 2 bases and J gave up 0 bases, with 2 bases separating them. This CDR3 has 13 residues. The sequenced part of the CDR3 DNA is TGTGCCAGCAGCTTATATAGCAATCAGCCC. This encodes CASSLYSNQP. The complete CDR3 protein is CASSLYSNQPQHF.

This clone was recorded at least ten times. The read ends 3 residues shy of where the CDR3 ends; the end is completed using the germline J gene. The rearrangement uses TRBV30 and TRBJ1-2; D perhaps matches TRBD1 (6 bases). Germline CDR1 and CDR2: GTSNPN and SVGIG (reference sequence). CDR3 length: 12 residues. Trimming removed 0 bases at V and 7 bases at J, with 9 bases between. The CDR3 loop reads CAWSVGGPGYTF. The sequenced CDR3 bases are TGTGCCTGGAGTGTAGGGGGACCTGGC.

CDR3 bases read: TGTGCCAGTAGTATTGGGACAGGGAACGAC. Protein product: CASSIGTGND. The entire CDR3 sequence reads CASSIGTGNDYTF. The chain recombines TRBV19 with TRBJ1-2; 9 nucleotides agree with TRBD1. Coverage ceases 3 residues before the CDR3 finishes, and the germline J gene fills in the end. The CDR3 covers 13 residues. Germline V gives CDR1 LNHDA, CDR2 SQIVND (reference sequence).